This TCR beta chain was found in a study of post-analysis software for immune sequencing data. Findings of the study overall: Five or six TRBV segments, TRBV5-6, TRBV5-1 and TRBV20-1 among them, were found more frequent in patients than controls. Controls' normalized Chao1 diversity significantly exceeded that of multiple sclerosis patients.

With regard to this clonotype: Its specificity is not known.

V lost 6 bases to trimming and J lost 7 bases, with 12 bases between them. The CDR3 contains 12 residues. Carried by the TCR beta cDNA libraries were unique molecular identifiers. The T cell input of roughly 0.9 to 11 million gave a few hundred thousand cDNA molecules. TCRdb fed the PCR reads into MiXCR, producing one record per CDR3 protein. The sample comprises over 300,000 distinct CDR3 sequences, roughly 36% of which are singletons, and around an eighth rests with the top ten. The receptor was derived from a girl between 10 and 17 years old with multiple sclerosis. V usage is TRBV12-3 or TRBV12-4 and J usage is TRBJ1-1, with D tentatively TRBD1 (6 bases). Sequencing input: blood. CDR3 sequence reads: CASRIQGFEAFF. The CDR3 coding sequence is TGTGCCAGCAGGATCCAGGGGTTTGAAGCTTTCTTT.